This record concerns one T cell receptor beta chain sequence. As yet, its antigen is unknown. The table came from immunoSEQ multiplex PCR; TCRdb's copy has only in-frame clones and leaves some out. The sample consists of approximately 45,000 clones, roughly 86% of them appearing once. The CDR3 extends over 20 amino acids. Per germline, CDR1 SGDLS and CDR2 YYNGEE. Trimming removed 0 bases at V and 0 bases at J, with 25 bases between. This specimen belongs to a study of T cells in localized non-small cell lung cancer. The study, taken as a whole, reports: Longer survival (overall) was linked to higher T cell density in blood. Adjacent lung tissue had a median around 50 of the top 100 clones found in the tumor.

The receptor was derived from a man between 40 and 69 years old with stage II lung adenocarcinoma. This chain uses TRBV9 with TRBJ2-7; the D is unclear. Sequencing used PBMCs, obtained before any cancer treatment. The CDR3 DNA follows: TGTGCCAGCAGCGTAGGGGTTTCGGGCAGAATCCAAAGAACCTCCTACGAGCAGTACGTC. This translates into CASSVGVSGRIQRTSYEQYV.